These 4 T cell receptor beta chains were sequenced from one sample in a study of blood T cell repertoires in COVID-19. The repertoire was sequenced with immunoSEQ multiplex PCR; TCRdb's copy has only in-frame clones and lacks some. The data show about 220,000 clones, 80% to 85% seen once. The specimen was peripheral blood. The receptors come from a woman aged 30 to 39 who had recovered from COVID-19.

This chain uses TRBV7-2 with TRBJ2-7; 9 nucleotides line up with TRBD1. The CDR3 contains 14 residues. J gave up 6 bases and V 5 bases, and 8 bases lay outside the gene matches. CDR1 SGHTA and CDR2 FQGNSA come from the germline V gene. DNA of the CDR3: TGTGCCAGCAGCGGGGGACAGGGATACTCCGAGCAGTACTTC. It translates to CASSGGQGYSEQYF.

The genes are TRBV19 and TRBJ1-4; tentative D call: TRBD1 (5 bases). The germline CDR1 and CDR2 sequences are LNHDA and SQIVND (reference sequence). The CDR3 covers 13 residues. V dropped 3 bases and J dropped 12 bases, with 14 bases sitting between them. The CDR3 nucleotides are TGTGCCAGTAGTATGCACCGGGGGACCGAACTGTTTTTT. Translated: CASSMHRGTELFF.

V gene TRBV11-2 combines with J gene TRBJ2-7; D may be TRBD2 (6 bases). The CDR3 is 14 amino acids. Germline V gene data show CDR1 as SGHAT and CDR2 as FQNNGV. With 3 bases removed from V and 4 bases from J, the gap between germline ends came to 13 bases. This CDR3 is CASSFATSRYEQYF. The CDR3 DNA is TGTGCCAGCAGCTTTGCGACTAGTAGGTACGAGCAGTACTTC.

The chain recombines TRBV7-3 with TRBJ1-1; TRBD1 aligns across 10 bases. Germline V gene data show CDR1 as SGHTA and CDR2 as FQGTGA. V trimming: 4 bases; J trimming: 6 bases; junction bases outside the gene matches: 11. The CDR3 totals 16 residues. The CDR3 bases are TGTGCCAGCAGCTCACAGCAGTCCGGGACAGGGGCTGAAGCTTTCTTT. Translation: CASSSQQSGTGAEAFF. The variable domain in full, completed from reference TRBV7-3 and TRBJ1-1, reads GAGVSQTPSNKVTEKGKYVELRCDPISGHTALYWYRQSLGQGPEFLIYFQGTGAADDSGLPNDRFFAVRPEGSVSTLKIQRTERGDSAVYLCASSSQQSGTGAEAFFGQGTRLTVV.